The 23 T cell receptor beta chains below all came from one sample that was sequenced in a study of blood T cell repertoires in COVID-19. Some clones are missing from TCRdb's copy, which holds only in-frame ones; the method was immunoSEQ multiplex PCR. The sample includes about 130,000 clones, around 82% of them seen just once. The sample taken for sequencing was peripheral blood. The source of these receptors is a woman aged 30 to 39 who had recovered from COVID-19.

The chain recombines TRBV6-6 with TRBJ2-7, with TRBD2 as a possible D gene (6 bases). V lost 8 bases and J 1 base, leaving 12 bases between the germline ends. Germline V lookup: CDR1 MNHNY, CDR2 SVGAGI (reference sequence). The CDR3 extends over 13 amino acids. The CDR3 DNA reads TGTGCCAGCGTCGGAGGGAAATCCTACGAGCAGTACTTC. It specifies CASVGGKSYEQYF.

This chain links TRBV9 with TRBJ1-6; TRBD1 matches at 7 bases. With 0 bases clipped from V and 9 bases from J, the junction kept 6 bases outside the gene matches. CDR3 length: 15 amino acids. Germline V gene sequence: CDR1 SGDLS, CDR2 YYNGEE. CDR3 coding DNA: TGTGCCAGCAGCGTAGGAGGGGGCGTAGGTTCACCCCTCCACTTT. Protein: CASSVGGGVGSPLHF.

This clone was counted a single time. The junction shows a germline mismatch at one end, possibly a read error. The chain joins TRBV2 to TRBJ1-5; D is undetermined. The CDR3 has 13 residues. Germline CDR1 is SNHLY and CDR2 is FYNNEI. In nucleotides, the CDR3 is TGTGCCAGCAGCGAAGGTCGGAATCAGCCCCAGCATTTT. This encodes CASSEGRNQPQHF.

This clone has only one observation. This chain connects TRBV4-1 to TRBJ2-2, with 7 positions matching TRBD1. Per the germline V gene, CDR1 is MGHRA and CDR2 is YSYEKL. The CDR3 totals 19 residues. The V segment lost 0 bases and the J segment 6 bases; nucleotides outside the gene matches: 16. The CDR3 DNA follows: TGCGCCAGCAGCCAAGATCGGGGACAGACCCATCGGGACGCCGGGGAGCTGTTTTTT. This gives the protein CASSQDRGQTHRDAGELFF.

This chain uses TRBV5-6 with TRBJ1-1, with 7 bases that match TRBD1. The CDR3 consists of 13 residues. From germline, CDR1 is SGHDT and CDR2 YYEEEE. Germline trimming cut 2 bases from V and 10 bases from J; bases unmatched to any gene: 8. Written as DNA, the CDR3 is TGTGCCAGCAGCTTCTCCGGACAGGTCCTAGCTTTCTTT. Protein sequence: CASSFSGQVLAFF.

This clone turned up a few times. The chain carries TRBV10-3 and TRBJ2-3; 10 positions match TRBD2. The CDR3 spans 18 residues. Trimming took 6 bases from V and 4 from J; bases not matched to a gene: 16. Germline loops: CDR1 ENHRY, CDR2 SYGVKD. CDR3 coding DNA: TGTGCCATCAGACTTGGGGGGTTCGGGACTAGCGAGGCAGATACGCAGTATTTT. Protein: CAIRLGGFGTSEADTQYF.

The gene calls are TRBV24-1 and TRBJ2-1; D might be TRBD2 (5 bases). The CDR3 is made up of 13 amino acids. Germline V gives CDR1 KGHDR, CDR2 SFDVKD. V lost 5 bases and J 16 bases, leaving 20 bases between the germline ends. CDR3 DNA sequence: TGTGCCACCAGTGCTCCGGACTCCCAGTTTACTTTCTTC. Translating gives CATSAPDSQFTFF.

This clone was seen a single time. The V and J genes are TRBV9 and TRBJ2-3; tentatively, D is TRBD1 (5 bases). This CDR3 spans 16 amino acids. The V gene's germline CDR1 is SGDLS and CDR2 YYNGEE. Deletions cut 3 bases from V and 1 base from J, with 15 bases between. CDR3 sequence: CASSANSDSGTDTQYF. The CDR3, as DNA: TGTGCCAGCAGCGCGAACTCAGACAGCGGCACAGATACGCAGTATTTT.

The J gene is TRBJ1-4, the V gene TRBV7-8, with D possibly TRBD1 on 6 matching bases. The V gene's germline CDR1 is SGHVS and CDR2 FQNEAQ. With 0 bases removed from V and 2 bases from J, the gap between germline ends came to 22 bases. The CDR3 consists of 20 residues. In DNA form, the CDR3 reads TGTGCCAGCAGCTTAGCGAGTCAGGGGTCCGTTTGGGTTACTAATGAAAAACTGTTTTTT. Residues: CASSLASQGSVWVTNEKLFF. The variable domain in full, completed from reference TRBV7-8 and TRBJ1-4, reads GAGVSQSPRYKVAKRGQDVALRCDPISGHVSLFWYQQALGQGPEFLTYFQNEAQLDKSGLPSDRFFAERPEGSVSTLKIQRTQQEDSAVYLCASSLASQGSVWVTNEKLFFGSGTQLSVL.

The chain is built from TRBV9 and TRBJ2-7; 7 bases line up with TRBD1. Trimming removed 2 bases from V and 1 base from J; junction bases left unmatched: 6. CDR3 size: 15 residues. The germline V gene has CDR1 SGDLS and CDR2 YYNGEE. CDR3 region: CASSVHGQESYEQYF. For the CDR3, the DNA is TGTGCCAGCAGCGTCCACGGACAGGAGTCCTACGAGCAGTACTTC.

The chain combines TRBV10-3 with TRBJ2-1, with 9 bases identical to TRBD2. With 0 bases clipped from V and 3 bases from J, the junction kept 9 bases outside the gene matches. Germline CDR1 is ENHRY and CDR2 is SYGVKD. The CDR3 is 18 residues long. The CDR3 DNA reads TGTGCCATCAGTGAGTCGAGGAGGTTAGCGGGGGTCTACAATGAGCAGTTCTTC. This sequence encodes CAISESRRLAGVYNEQFF.

The table lists this clone with a few counts. The DNA for the CDR3 is TGTGCCAGCAGCAAAGACGTTACGGGGGGTAATAAGCGAACGTACAATGAGCAGTTCTTC. Translating it yields CASSKDVTGGNKRTYNEQFF. J is TRBJ2-1 and V is TRBV21-1; the table assigns TRBD2, which was not confirmed against the DNA. TRBV21-1 is an annotated pseudogene. The CDR3 is 20 residues long.

The V and J genes are TRBV7-8 and TRBJ2-7, with TRBD1 identical over 7 bases. This CDR3 region has 12 residues. Germline V lookup: CDR1 SGHVS, CDR2 FQNEAQ. Losses at the gene ends were 4 bases for V and 6 bases for J; bases not matched to a gene: 3. CDR3 loop: CASSWGQREQYF. The CDR3 DNA reads as TGTGCCAGCAGCTGGGGACAGCGCGAGCAGTACTTC.

The chain uses TRBV7-2 and TRBJ1-5; no reliable D call. The ends were cut back, 0 bases at V and 7 bases at J, with 13 bases in the middle. The CDR3 is 15 residues long. Per the germline V gene, CDR1 is SGHTA and CDR2 is FQGNSA. CDR3 DNA: TGTGCCAGCAGCTTAGCGCCTGGGAGAGAGCAGCCCCAGCATTTT. This translates into CASSLAPGREQPQHF.

As DNA, the CDR3 is TGTGCCAGCAACCAGGGTAACAGGGGGGTTGGGGCCAACGTCCTGACTTTC. It codes for CASNQGNRGVGANVLTF. The gene calls are TRBV3-1 (or the pseudogene TRBV3-2) and TRBJ2-6; TRBD1 matches 8 bases. V shed 7 bases and J 3 bases; nucleotides not matched to a gene: 11. The CDR3 covers 17 residues. Germline loops: CDR1 LGHDT, CDR2 YNNKEL (reference sequence).

The chain employs TRBV11-3 and TRBJ1-1, with a possible D match to TRBD1 (5 bases). The germline CDR1 and CDR2 sequences are SGHNT and YENEEA. Trimming took 6 bases from V and 1 from J, leaving 18 bases between them. This CDR3 is built from 16 residues. The CDR3 sequence: CASRQAGGDKNTEAFF. CDR3 nucleotides: TGTGCCAGCAGGCAAGCGGGGGGGGATAAGAACACTGAAGCTTTCTTT.

The gene calls are TRBV9 and TRBJ2-1; the D gene is possibly TRBD2 (5 bases). V was cut by 3 bases and J by 0 bases, with 10 bases left in between. Germline V CDR1 and CDR2: SGDLS, YYNGEE. The CDR3 loop spans 15 amino acids. This CDR3 reads CASSGTGDSYNEQFF. In DNA form, the CDR3 reads TGTGCCAGCAGCGGAACCGGGGACTCCTACAATGAGCAGTTCTTC.

V gene TRBV19 combines with J gene TRBJ2-1; 9 nucleotides align to TRBD2. The V gene's germline CDR1 is LNHDA and CDR2 SQIVND (reference sequence). V lost 3 bases and J lost 4; bases outside the gene matches: 7. This CDR3 contains 16 residues. The CDR3 loop reads CASSMREGIQYNEQFF. CDR3 in DNA: TGTGCCAGTAGTATGCGGGAGGGTATACAGTACAATGAGCAGTTCTTC.

In this sample, this clone turned up once. The CDR3 spells CASSRLADAKNIQYF. The CDR3 DNA sequence: TGTGCCAGCAGCCGCCTAGCAGATGCCAAAAACATTCAGTACTTC. This rearrangement joins TRBV11-2 to TRBJ2-4; a weak D match, TRBD2 (5 bases). CDR1 SGHAT and CDR2 FQNNGV come from the germline V gene. The CDR3 covers 15 residues. Trimming took off 5 bases at V and 1 base at J, with 12 bases between the two ends.

The rearrangement links TRBV20-1 to TRBJ1-1; D is undetermined. Trimming took 3 bases from V and 2 from J, leaving 16 bases between them. The germline CDR1 and CDR2 sequences are DFQATT and SNEGSKA (reference sequence). The CDR3 spans 15 residues. CDR3 sequence: CSASVGWRSNTEAFF. DNA of the CDR3: TGCAGTGCTAGTGTTGGTTGGAGATCCAACACTGAAGCTTTCTTT.

V gene TRBV7-6 combines with J gene TRBJ2-1, with 7 bases lining up with TRBD2. Germline values: CDR1 SGHVS, CDR2 FNYEAQ. The CDR3 is made up of 16 amino acids. V lost 3 bases and J lost 5; bases outside the gene matches: 10. Here the CDR3 DNA reads TGTGCCAGCAGCTTGGGACTCGGGAGGCCGAACAATGAGCAGTTCTTC. Amino acid sequence: CASSLGLGRPNNEQFF.

The V gene is TRBV10-2, the J gene TRBJ2-7; maybe TRBD2 (5 bases). The germline V gene encodes CDR1 WSHSY and CDR2 SAAADI. The CDR3 runs 12 residues. V gave up 8 bases and J gave up 7 bases, with 15 bases separating them. CDR3 sequence: CASAVTPGEQYF. The CDR3, as DNA: TGCGCCAGCGCCGTAACCCCGGGGGAGCAGTACTTC.

The DNA for the CDR3 is TGTGCCAGCAGCCAAGAGAGAGACAGCAGAAGGTGGGGCTACACCTTC. It yields the protein CASSQERDSRRWGYTF. The V gene is TRBV4-2, the J gene TRBJ1-2; weak D call: TRBD1 (5 bases). Trimming shortened V by 0 bases and J by 8 bases, and 19 bases separated the two germline ends. The CDR3 has 16 residues. Germline values: CDR1 LGHNA, CDR2 YNFKEQ.